This TCR beta chain comes out of a study of spatial heterogeneity in lung cancer. The overall study: Alpha-chain sequences were consistently detected less often than beta-chain sequences.

Time point: sample taken at primary tumor resection. Unsorted samples of tumor, nontumor lung or frozen PBMC had their whole RNA sequenced. Unique molecular identifiers, one per molecule, were present on every TCR cDNA molecule. TCRdb recomputed calls from the 5' RACE reads with MiXCR, one row per CDR3 protein. Of some 47,000 distinct CDR3 sequences in the sample, around 7.6% were seen once. By share of the sample, this clonotype is medium-sized (0.01 to 0.1%). The V gene end was trimmed by 2 bases and the J gene end by 0 bases; junction bases not matched to a gene: 7. Germline V CDR1 and CDR2: SGHVS, FNYEAQ. The CDR3 is 18 residues long.

The source material was PBMCs, sampled at surgery. This sequence originates from a female donor with early-stage non-small cell lung cancer. This chain uses TRBV7-6 with TRBJ2-3; 11 bases map to TRBD2. CDR3 in amino acids: CASSLISTSGTSTDTQYF. The CDR3, as DNA: TGTGCCAGCAGCTTAATATCGACTAGCGGGACTAGCACAGATACGCAGTATTTT.